This TCR beta chain was identified during a study of cytomegalovirus exposure and HLA in healthy donors. CDR1 is MNHEY and CDR2 is SVGAGI in the germline V gene. The CDR3 spans 15 residues. The V end lost 1 base, the J end lost 8 bases, and 17 bases lay between the germline ends. Clones were read by immunoSEQ multiplex PCR, and TCRdb kept only the in-frame ones, dropping some. The sample yields approximately 180,000 clones, about 83% seen once. The sample was PBMCs. The chain employs TRBV6-5 and TRBJ1-1; D not certain. The clonotype originates from a woman between 18 and 30 years old in good health and CMV-seronegative. This CDR3 is CASSYFSFGVWEAFF. The CDR3 bases are TGTGCCAGCAGTTACTTTTCGTTTGGAGTGTGGGAAGCTTTCTTT.